This T cell receptor beta chain was captured by sequencing in a study of immune evolution from preneoplasia to lung adenocarcinoma. Patients had resection in Japan or China between the mid-2010s and the late 2010s. Assay used: immunoSEQ multiplex PCR; TCRdb lists only in-frame clones, some missing. Here the sample spans 4,800 or so clones, over 75% being singletons. V dropped 3 bases and J dropped 6; count of bases not matched to a gene: 9. CDR3 length equals 16 residues. Germline loops: CDR1 SGHVS, CDR2 FQNEAQ. The source is a person between 60 and 69 years old with lung adenocarcinoma. The chain has TRBV7-8 and TRBJ2-2, with 8 bases matching TRBD1. Material for sequencing was FFPE normal lung tissue adjacent to the tumor. The CDR3 sequence is CASSFGGRGRAGELFF. CDR3 bases: TGTGCCAGCAGCTTCGGGGGCAGGGGGCGGGCCGGGGAGCTGTTTTTT.